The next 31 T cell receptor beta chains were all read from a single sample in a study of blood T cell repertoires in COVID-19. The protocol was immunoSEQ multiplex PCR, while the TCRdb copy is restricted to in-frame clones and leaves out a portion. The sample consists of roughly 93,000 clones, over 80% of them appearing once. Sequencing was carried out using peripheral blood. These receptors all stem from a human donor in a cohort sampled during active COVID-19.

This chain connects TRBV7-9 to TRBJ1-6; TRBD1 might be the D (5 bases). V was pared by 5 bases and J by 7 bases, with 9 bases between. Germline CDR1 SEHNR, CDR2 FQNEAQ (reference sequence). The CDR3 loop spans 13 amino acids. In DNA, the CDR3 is TGTGCCAGCAGCGTGCCAGGGAATTCACCCCTCCACTTT. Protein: CASSVPGNSPLHF.

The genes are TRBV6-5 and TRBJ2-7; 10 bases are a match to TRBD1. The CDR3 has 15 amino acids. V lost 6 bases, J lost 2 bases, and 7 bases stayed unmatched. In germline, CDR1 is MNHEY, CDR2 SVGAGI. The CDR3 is CASRAGTGAPYEQYF. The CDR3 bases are TGTGCCAGCAGGGCAGGGACAGGGGCACCCTACGAGCAGTACTTC.

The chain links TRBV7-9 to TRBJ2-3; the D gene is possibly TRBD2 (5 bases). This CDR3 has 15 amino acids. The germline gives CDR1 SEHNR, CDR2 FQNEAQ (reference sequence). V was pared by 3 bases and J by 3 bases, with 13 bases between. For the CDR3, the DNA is TGTGCCAGCAGCTTCCCTACAACTAGTACAGATACGCAGTATTTT. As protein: CASSFPTTSTDTQYF.

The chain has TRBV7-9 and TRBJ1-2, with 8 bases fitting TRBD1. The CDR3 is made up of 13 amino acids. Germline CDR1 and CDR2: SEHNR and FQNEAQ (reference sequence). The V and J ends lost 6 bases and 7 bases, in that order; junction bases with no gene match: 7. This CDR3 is CASSSGGDGGYTF. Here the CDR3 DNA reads TGTGCCAGCAGTTCAGGGGGCGACGGTGGCTACACCTTC.

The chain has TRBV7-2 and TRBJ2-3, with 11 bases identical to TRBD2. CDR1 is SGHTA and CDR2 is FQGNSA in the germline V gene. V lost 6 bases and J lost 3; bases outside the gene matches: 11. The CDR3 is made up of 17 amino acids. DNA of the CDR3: TGTGCCAGCAGACCAACTAGCGGGAGAAGAAGGACAGATACGCAGTATTTT. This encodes CASRPTSGRRRTDTQYF.

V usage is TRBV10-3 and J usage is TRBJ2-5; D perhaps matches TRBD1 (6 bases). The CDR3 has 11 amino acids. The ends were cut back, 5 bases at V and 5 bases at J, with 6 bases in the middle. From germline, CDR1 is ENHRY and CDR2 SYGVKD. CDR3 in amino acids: CAISQGETQYF. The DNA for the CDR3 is TGTGCCATCAGTCAGGGGGAGACCCAGTACTTC.

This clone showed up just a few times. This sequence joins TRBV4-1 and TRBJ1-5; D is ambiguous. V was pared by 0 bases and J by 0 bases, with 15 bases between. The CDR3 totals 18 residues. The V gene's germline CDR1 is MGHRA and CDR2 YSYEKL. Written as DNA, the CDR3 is TGCGCCAGCAGCCAAGATTTCCGGGGAAGCGGTAGCAATCAGCCCCAGCATTTT. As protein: CASSQDFRGSGSNQPQHF.

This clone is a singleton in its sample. The CDR3 sequence is CSVVPFSGTYEQYF. The CDR3 DNA is TGCAGCGTTGTGCCTTTTAGCGGGACTTACGAGCAGTACTTC. The chain is built from TRBV29-1 and TRBJ2-7; 8 bases line up with TRBD2. V shed 4 bases, J shed 4 bases, and the junction held 9 bases outside the gene matches. CDR1 and CDR2 from the germline V gene are SQVTM and ANQGSEA. CDR3 size: 14 residues.

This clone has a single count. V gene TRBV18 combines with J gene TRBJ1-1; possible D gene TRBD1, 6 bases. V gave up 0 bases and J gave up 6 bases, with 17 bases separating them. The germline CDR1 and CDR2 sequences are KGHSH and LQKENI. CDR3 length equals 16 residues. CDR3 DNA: TGTGCCAGCTCACCACCAGGGGGTAGGAGTCGCGCTGAAGCTTTCTTT. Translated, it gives CASSPPGGRSRAEAFF.

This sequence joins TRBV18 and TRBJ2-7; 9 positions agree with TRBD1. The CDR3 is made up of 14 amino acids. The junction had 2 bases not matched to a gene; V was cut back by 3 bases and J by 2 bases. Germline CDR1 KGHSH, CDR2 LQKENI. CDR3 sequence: CASSPGTGTYEQYF. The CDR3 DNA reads TGTGCCAGCTCACCCGGGACAGGGACCTACGAGCAGTACTTC.

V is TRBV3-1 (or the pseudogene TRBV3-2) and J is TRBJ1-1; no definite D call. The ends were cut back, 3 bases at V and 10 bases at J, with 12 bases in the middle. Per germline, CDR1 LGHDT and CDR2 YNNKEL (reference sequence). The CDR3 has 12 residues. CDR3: CASSQGRVAAFF. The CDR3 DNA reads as TGTGCCAGCAGCCAGGGGAGGGTCGCAGCTTTCTTT.

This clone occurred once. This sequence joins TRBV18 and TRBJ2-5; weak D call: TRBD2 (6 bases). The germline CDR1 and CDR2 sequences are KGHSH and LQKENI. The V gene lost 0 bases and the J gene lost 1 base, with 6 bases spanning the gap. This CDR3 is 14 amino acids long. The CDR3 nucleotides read TGTGCCAGCTCACCACCACTAGCCCAAGAGACCCAGTACTTC. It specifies CASSPPLAQETQYF.

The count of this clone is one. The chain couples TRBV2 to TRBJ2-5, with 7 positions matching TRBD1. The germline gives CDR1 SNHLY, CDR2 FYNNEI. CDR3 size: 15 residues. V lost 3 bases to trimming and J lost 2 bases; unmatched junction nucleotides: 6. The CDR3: CASSEGEQGQETQYF. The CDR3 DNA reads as TGTGCCAGCAGTGAGGGCGAACAGGGGCAAGAGACCCAGTACTTC.

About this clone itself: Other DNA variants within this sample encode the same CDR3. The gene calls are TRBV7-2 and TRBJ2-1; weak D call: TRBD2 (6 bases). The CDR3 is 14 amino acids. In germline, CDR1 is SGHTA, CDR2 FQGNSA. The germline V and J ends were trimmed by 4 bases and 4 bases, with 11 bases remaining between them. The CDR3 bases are TGTGCCAGCAGCTCCAGGACTATTTACAATGAGCAGTTCTTC. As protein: CASSSRTIYNEQFF.

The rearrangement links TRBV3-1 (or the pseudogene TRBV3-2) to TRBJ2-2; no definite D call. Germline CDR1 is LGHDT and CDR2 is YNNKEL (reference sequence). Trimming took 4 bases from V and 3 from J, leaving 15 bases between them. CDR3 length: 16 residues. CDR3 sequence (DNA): TGTGCCAGCAGCCCCCTCCGGCGGCAACACACCGGGGAGCTGTTTTTT. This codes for CASSPLRRQHTGELFF.

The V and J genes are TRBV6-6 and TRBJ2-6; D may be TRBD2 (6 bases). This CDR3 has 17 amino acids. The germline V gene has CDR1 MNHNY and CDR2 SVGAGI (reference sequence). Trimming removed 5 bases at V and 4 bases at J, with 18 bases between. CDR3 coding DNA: TGTGCCAGCAGTCCTTTGAATCCGGGGGAGGGGGCCAACGTCCTGACTTTC. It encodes CASSPLNPGEGANVLTF.

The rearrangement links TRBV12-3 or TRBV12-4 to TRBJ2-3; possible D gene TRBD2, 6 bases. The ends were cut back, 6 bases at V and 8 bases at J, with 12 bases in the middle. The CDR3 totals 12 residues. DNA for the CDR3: TGTGCCAGCAGCCGCGGGGCGTTTACGCAGTATTTT. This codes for CASSRGAFTQYF.

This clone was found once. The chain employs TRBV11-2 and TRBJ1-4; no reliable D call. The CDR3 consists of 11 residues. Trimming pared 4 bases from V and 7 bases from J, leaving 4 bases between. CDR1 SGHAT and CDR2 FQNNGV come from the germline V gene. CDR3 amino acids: CASSSGEKLFF. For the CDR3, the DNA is TGTGCCAGCAGCTCCGGTGAAAAACTGTTTTTT.

Written as DNA, the CDR3 is TGTGCCAGCAGCTTAAACGGGGTGGAGGGGGCGCTTGAAGCTTTCTTT. This encodes CASSLNGVEGALEAFF. The V and J genes are TRBV7-3 and TRBJ1-1, with 7 bases that match TRBD1. Germline values: CDR1 SGHTA, CDR2 FQGTGA. The CDR3 has 16 amino acids. Losses at the gene ends were 1 base for V and 7 bases for J; bases not matched to a gene: 12.

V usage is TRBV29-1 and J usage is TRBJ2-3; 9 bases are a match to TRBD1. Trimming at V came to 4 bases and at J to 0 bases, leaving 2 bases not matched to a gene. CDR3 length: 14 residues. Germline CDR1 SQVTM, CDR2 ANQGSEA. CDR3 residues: CSVGGTGSTDTQYF. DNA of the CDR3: TGCAGCGTTGGGGGGACAGGGAGCACAGATACGCAGTATTTT.

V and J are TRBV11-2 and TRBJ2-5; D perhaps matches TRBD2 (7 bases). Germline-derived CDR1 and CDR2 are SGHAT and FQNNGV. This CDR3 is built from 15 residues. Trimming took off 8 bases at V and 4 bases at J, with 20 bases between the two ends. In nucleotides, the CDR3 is TGTGCCAGCGGGGGGGGCGGAACCTCCCGAGAGACCCAGTACTTC. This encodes CASGGGGTSRETQYF.

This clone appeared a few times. CDR3: CASSPFKDSNTGELFF. The CDR3 nucleotides read TGTGCCAGCAGCCCATTCAAGGACTCCAACACCGGGGAGCTGTTTTTT. This chain links TRBV4-2 with TRBJ2-2; a possible D gene is TRBD2 (5 bases). The CDR3 covers 16 residues. V was trimmed by 4 bases and J by 2 bases, leaving 14 bases between them. Germline V gene sequence: CDR1 LGHNA, CDR2 YNFKEQ.

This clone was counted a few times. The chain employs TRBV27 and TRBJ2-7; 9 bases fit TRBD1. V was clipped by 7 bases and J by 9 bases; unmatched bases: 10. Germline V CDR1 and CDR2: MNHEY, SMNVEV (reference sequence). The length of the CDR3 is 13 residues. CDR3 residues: CASTDTGGGGQYF. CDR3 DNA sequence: TGTGCCAGCACCGACACAGGGGGCGGCGGGCAGTACTTC.

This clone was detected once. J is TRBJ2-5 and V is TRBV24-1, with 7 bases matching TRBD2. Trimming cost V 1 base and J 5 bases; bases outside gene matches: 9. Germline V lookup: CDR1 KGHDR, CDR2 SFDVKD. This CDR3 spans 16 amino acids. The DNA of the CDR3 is TGTGCCACCAGTGATTTCCCGGGAGGAAAACGTGAGACCCAGTACTTC. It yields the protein CATSDFPGGKRETQYF.

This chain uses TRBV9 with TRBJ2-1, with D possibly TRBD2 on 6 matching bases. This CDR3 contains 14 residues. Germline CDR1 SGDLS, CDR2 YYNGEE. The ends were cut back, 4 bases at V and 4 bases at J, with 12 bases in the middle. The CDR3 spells CASSPGTFYNEQFF. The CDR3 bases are TGTGCCAGCAGCCCCGGGACTTTTTACAATGAGCAGTTCTTC. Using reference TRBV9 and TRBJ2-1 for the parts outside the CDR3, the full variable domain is DSGVTQTPKHLITATGQRVTLRCSPRSGDLSVYWYQQSLDQGLQFLIQYYNGEERAKGNILERFSAQQFPDLHSELNLSSLELGDSALYFCASSPGTFYNEQFFGPGTRLTVL.

The CDR3 DNA is TGCGCCAGCGGGGGGACCGCCCCAGATACGCAGTATTTT. This encodes CASGGTAPDTQYF. This chain uses TRBV5-1 with TRBJ2-3; tentative D call: TRBD2 (6 bases). Germline V CDR1 and CDR2: SGHRS, YFSETQ. The CDR3 length is 13 residues. Trimming removed 7 bases from V and 4 bases from J, with 13 bases in between.

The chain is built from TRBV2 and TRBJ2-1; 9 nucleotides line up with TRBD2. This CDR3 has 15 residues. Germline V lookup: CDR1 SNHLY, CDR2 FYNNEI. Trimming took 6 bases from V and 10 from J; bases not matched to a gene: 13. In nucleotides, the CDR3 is TGTGCCAGCAGACCCGGGACTAGCTGGTCGGTGGAGCAGTTCTTC. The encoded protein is CASRPGTSWSVEQFF.

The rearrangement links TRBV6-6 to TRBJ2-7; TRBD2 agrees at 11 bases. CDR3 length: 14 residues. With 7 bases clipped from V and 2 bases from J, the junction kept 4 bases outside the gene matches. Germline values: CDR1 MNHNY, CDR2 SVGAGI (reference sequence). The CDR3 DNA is TGTGCCAGCACTATAGCGGGAGGGCCCTACGAGCAGTACTTC. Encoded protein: CASTIAGGPYEQYF.

In DNA form, the CDR3 reads TGTGCCAGCAGCCCAGGGAGGGTGGGTGAGCAGTTCTTC. Translation gives CASSPGRVGEQFF. This chain connects TRBV14 to TRBJ2-1; 7 positions agree with TRBD2. The CDR3 is 13 residues long. Trimming removed 4 bases from V and 9 bases from J; junction bases left unmatched: 6. Per germline, CDR1 SGHDN and CDR2 FVKESK.

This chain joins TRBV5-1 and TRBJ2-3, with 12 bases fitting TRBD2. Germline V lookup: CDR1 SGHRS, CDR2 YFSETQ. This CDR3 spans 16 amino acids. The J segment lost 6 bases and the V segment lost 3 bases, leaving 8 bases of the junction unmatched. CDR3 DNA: TGCGCCAGCAGCTATCGACTAGCGGGAGTATTTGATACGCAGTATTTT. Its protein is CASSYRLAGVFDTQYF.

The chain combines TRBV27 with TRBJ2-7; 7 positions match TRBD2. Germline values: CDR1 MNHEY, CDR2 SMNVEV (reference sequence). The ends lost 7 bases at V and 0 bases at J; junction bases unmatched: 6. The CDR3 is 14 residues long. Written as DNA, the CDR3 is TGTGCCAGCACCGGCGGGAGTACCTCCTACGAGCAGTACTTC. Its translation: CASTGGSTSYEQYF.